This TCR beta chain emerged from a study of regulatory T cells in long-lasting Graves disease. Study-level information: Antithyroid drugs had been taken by newly diagnosed Graves' patients for under 3 months.

The authors built TCR beta libraries using iRepertoire HTBI primers and Arm-PCR of CDR3 regions. TCRdb analysed the multiplex PCR reads with MiXCR anew, one entry per CDR3 protein. The table has about 240,000 distinct CDR3 sequences, 20% seen once. General observations from the study: New patients shared about 880 public clonotypes, fewer than the 2,500 to 3,500 shared by persistent patients. Persistent Graves' disease cases displayed lower TCR diversity than newly diagnosed ones. Patients with persistent disease showed a bias toward TRBV28, TRBJ1-2 and TRBJ2-5.

Time point of the sample: newly diagnosed GD, antithyroid drugs for less than 3 months. PBMCs were the source of the RNA used for TCR sequencing. The CDR3 totals 13 residues. The ends were cut back, 0 bases at V and 5 bases at J, with 10 bases in the middle. Germline-derived CDR1 and CDR2 are GTSNPN and SVGIG (reference sequence). The sample holds many counts of this clonotype. The antigen is not known. The chain employs TRBV30 and TRBJ1-1; D perhaps matches TRBD1 (5 bases). The source is a female donor with Graves disease. The specimen was peripheral blood mononuclear cells (PBMCs), collected at new diagnosis, from a patient treated with antithyroid drugs. CDR3 coding DNA: TGTGCCTGGAGTGTAGGGGAAGATACTGAAGCTTTCTTT. It is translated as CAWSVGEDTEAFF.